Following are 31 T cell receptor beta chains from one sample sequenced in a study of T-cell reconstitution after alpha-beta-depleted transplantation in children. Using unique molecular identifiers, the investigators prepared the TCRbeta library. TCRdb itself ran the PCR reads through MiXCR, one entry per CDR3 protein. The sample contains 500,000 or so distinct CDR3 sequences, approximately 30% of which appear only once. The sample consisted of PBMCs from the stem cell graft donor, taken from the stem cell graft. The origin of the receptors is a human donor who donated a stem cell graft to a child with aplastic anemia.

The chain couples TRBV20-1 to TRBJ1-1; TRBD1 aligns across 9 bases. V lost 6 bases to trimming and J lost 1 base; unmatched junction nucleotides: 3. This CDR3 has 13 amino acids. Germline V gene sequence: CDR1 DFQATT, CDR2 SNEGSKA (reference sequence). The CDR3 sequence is CSASDRGNTEAFF. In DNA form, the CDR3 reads TGCAGTGCCTCGGACAGGGGGAACACTGAAGCTTTCTTT.

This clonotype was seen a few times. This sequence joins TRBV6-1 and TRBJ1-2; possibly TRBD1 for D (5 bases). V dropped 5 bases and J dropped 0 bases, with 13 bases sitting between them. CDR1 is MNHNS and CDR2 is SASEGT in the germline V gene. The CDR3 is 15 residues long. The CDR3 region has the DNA TGTGCCAGCAGTCTTAAGCAAGGGGCTAACTATGGCTACACCTTC. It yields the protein CASSLKQGANYGYTF.

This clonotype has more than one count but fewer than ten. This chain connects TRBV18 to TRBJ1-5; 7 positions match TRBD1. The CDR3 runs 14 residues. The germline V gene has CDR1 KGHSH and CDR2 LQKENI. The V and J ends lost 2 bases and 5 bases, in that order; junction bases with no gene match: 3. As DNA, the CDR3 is TGTGCCAGCTCACCATCGGGGACAGATCAGCCCCAGCATTTT. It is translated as CASSPSGTDQPQHF.

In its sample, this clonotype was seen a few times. CDR3 residues: CASGLVTSGKWKEETQYF. For the CDR3, the DNA is TGTGCTAGTGGTTTGGTAACTAGCGGGAAATGGAAAGAAGAGACCCAGTACTTC. J is TRBJ2-5 and V is TRBV12-5; 10 nucleotides align to TRBD2. The CDR3 has 18 amino acids. J lost 3 bases, V lost 0 bases, and 10 bases had no gene match. Germline V CDR1 and CDR2: LGHNT, FRNRAP.

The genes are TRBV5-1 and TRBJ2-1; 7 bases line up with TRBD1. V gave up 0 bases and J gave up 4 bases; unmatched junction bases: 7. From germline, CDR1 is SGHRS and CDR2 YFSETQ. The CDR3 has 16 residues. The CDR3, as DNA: TGCGCCAGCAGCTTGGTAAAGGGGGCGGAGTACAATGAGCAGTTCTTC. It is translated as CASSLVKGAEYNEQFF.

The CDR3 loop reads CSVGAGTNYGYTF. CDR3 sequence (DNA): TGCAGCGTTGGTGCGGGGACTAACTATGGCTACACCTTC. This rearrangement joins TRBV29-1 to TRBJ1-2, with D hard to call. Germline values: CDR1 SQVTM, CDR2 ANQGSEA. The V and J ends lost 4 bases and 0 bases respectively, with 9 bases between them. The CDR3 runs to 13 residues.

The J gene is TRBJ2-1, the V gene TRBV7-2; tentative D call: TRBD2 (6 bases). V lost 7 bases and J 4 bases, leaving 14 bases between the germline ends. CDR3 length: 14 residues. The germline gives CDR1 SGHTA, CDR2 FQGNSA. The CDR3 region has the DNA TGTGCCAGCACCCTGATGCGGGGTTACAATGAGCAGTTCTTC. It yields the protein CASTLMRGYNEQFF.

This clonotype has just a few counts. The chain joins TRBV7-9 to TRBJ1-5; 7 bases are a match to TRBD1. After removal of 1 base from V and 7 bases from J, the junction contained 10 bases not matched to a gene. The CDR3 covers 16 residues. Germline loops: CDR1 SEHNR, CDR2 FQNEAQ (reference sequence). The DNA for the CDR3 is TGTGCCAGCAGCTTAGGTCAGGGGGACGTACGGCAGCCCCAGCATTTT. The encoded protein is CASSLGQGDVRQPQHF. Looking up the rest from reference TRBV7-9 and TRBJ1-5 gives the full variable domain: DTGVSQNPRHKITKRGQNVTFRCDPISEHNRLYWYRQTLGQGPEFLTYFQNEAQLEKSRLLSDRFSAERPKGSFSTLEIQRTEQGDSAMYLCASSLGQGDVRQPQHFGDGTRLSIL.

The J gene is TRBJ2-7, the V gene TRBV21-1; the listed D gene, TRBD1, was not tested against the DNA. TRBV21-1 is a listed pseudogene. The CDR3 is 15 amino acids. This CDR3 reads CASSKRRDELRGQYF. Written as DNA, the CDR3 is TGTGCCAGCAGCAAACGGCGGGACGAGCTCCGGGGGCAGTACTTC.

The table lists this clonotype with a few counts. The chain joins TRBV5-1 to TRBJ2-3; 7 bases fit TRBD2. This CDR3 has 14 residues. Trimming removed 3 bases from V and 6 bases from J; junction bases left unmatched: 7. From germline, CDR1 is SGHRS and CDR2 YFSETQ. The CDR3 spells CASSWEGPQDTQYF. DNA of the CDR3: TGCGCCAGCAGCTGGGAGGGCCCCCAGGATACGCAGTATTTT.

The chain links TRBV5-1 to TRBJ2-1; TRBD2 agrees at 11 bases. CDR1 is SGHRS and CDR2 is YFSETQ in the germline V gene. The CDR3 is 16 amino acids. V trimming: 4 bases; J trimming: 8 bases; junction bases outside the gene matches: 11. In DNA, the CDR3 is TGCGCCAGCAGCCTCGCGACTAGCGGGATTAGCGATGAGCAGTTCTTC. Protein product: CASSLATSGISDEQFF.

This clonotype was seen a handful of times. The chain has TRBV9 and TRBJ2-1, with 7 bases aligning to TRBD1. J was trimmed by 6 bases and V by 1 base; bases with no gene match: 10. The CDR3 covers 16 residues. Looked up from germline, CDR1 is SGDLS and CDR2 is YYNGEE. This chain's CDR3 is CASSVFGTGQSNEQFF. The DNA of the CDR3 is TGTGCCAGCAGCGTATTTGGAACGGGACAGTCCAATGAGCAGTTCTTC.

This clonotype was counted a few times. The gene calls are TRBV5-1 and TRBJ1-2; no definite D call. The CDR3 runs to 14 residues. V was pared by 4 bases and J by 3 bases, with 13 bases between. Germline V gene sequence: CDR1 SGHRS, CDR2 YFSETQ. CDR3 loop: CASSPREGYYGYTF. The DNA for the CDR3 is TGCGCCAGCAGCCCAAGGGAGGGCTACTATGGCTACACCTTC.

In DNA, the CDR3 is TGTGCCAGCAGTATAATCAGGGTGACCGGGGAGCTGTTTTTT. Translation: CASSIIRVTGELFF. The gene calls are TRBV6-1 and TRBJ2-2, with a possible D match to TRBD1 (5 bases). Germline V gene data show CDR1 as MNHNS and CDR2 as SASEGT. Trimming removed 5 bases at V and 5 bases at J, with 12 bases between. The CDR3 runs to 14 residues.

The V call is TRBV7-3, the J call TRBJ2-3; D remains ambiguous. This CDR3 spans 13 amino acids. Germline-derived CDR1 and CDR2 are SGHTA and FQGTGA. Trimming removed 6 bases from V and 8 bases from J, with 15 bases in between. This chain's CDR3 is CASSPPGVVTQYF. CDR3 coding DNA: TGTGCCAGCAGTCCGCCCGGTGTTGTTACGCAGTATTTT.

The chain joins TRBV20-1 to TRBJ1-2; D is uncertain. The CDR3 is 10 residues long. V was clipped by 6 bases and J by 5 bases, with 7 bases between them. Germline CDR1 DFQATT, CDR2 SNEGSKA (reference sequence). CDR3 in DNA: TGCAGTGCCACGGGGTATGGCTACACCTTC. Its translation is CSATGYGYTF.

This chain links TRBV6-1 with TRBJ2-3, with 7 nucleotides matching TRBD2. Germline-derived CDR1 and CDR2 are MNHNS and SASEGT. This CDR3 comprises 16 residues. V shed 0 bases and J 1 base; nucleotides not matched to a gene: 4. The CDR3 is CASSEALGGGTDTQYF. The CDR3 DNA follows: TGTGCCAGCAGTGAAGCATTGGGGGGGGGCACAGATACGCAGTATTTT.

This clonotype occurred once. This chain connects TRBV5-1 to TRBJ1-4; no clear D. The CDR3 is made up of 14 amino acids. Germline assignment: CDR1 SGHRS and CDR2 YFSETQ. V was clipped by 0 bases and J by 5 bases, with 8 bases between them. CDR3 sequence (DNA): TGCGCCAGCAGCTTGGACTCGAGGAATGAAAAACTGTTTTTT. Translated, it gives CASSLDSRNEKLFF.

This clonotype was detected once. The CDR3 protein is CASSFVRPRLREKLFF. For the CDR3, the DNA is TGTGCCAGCAGTTTCGTCCGCCCGAGGTTACGAGAAAAACTGTTTTTT. The rearrangement links TRBV12-3 or TRBV12-4 to TRBJ1-4; no clear D. CDR3 length: 16 amino acids. The V end was cut by 3 bases, the J end by 8 bases, with 19 bases between.

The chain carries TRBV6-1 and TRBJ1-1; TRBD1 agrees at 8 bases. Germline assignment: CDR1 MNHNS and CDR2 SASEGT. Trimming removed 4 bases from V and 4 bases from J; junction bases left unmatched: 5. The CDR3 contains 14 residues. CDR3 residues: CASSVDRVVTEAFF. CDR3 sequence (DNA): TGTGCCAGCAGTGTGGACAGGGTGGTCACTGAAGCTTTCTTT.

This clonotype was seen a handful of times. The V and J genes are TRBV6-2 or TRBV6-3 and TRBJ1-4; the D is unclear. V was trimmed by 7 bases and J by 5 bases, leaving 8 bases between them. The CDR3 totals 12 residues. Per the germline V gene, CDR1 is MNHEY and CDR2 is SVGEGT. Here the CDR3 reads CASKAGNEKLFF. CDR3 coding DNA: TGTGCCAGCAAAGCCGGGAATGAAAAACTGTTTTTT.

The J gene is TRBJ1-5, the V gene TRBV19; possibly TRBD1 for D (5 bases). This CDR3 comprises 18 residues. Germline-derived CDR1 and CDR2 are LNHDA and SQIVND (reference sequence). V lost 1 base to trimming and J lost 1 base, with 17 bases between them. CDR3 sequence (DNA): TGTGCCAGTAGTATAGTTTCGGGACCTAAAAGGAGCAATCAGCCCCAGCATTTT. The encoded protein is CASSIVSGPKRSNQPQHF.

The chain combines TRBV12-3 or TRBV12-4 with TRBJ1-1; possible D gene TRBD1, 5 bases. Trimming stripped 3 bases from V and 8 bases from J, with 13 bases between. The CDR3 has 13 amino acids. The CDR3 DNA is TGTGCCAGCAGTTTGACAGAGAACAGGGAAGCTTTCTTT. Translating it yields CASSLTENREAFF.

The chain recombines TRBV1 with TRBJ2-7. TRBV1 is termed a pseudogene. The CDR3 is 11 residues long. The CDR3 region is CTSSDLYEQYF. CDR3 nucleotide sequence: TGCACCAGCAGCGATCTCTACGAGCAGTACTTC.

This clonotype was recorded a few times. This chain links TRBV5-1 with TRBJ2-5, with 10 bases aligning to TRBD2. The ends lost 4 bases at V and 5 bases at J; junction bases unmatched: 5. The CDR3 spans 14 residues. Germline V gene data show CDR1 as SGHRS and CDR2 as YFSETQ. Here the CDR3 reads CASSPSGSRETQYF. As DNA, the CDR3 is TGCGCCAGCAGCCCTAGCGGGAGCCGGGAGACCCAGTACTTC.

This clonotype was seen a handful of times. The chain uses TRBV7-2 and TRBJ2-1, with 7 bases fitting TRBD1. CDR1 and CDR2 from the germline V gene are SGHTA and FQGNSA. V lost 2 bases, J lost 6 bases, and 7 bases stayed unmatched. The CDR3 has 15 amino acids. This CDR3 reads CASSLWDRGGNEQFF. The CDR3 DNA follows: TGTGCCAGCAGCTTATGGGACAGAGGTGGCAATGAGCAGTTCTTC.

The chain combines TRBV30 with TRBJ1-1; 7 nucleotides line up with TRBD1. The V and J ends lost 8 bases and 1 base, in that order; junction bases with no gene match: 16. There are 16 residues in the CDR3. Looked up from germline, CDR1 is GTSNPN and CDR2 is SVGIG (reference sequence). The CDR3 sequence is CAGGGGRGPRNTEAFF. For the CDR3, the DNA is TGTGCCGGAGGCGGCGGGAGGGGGCCTCGGAACACTGAAGCTTTCTTT.

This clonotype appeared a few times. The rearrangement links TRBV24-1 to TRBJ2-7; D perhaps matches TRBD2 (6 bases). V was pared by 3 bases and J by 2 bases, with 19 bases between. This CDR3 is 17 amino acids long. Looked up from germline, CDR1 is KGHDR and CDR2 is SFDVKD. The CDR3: CATSDDPGLSRAYEQYF. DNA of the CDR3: TGTGCCACCAGTGATGATCCGGGACTCTCGAGGGCCTACGAGCAGTACTTC.

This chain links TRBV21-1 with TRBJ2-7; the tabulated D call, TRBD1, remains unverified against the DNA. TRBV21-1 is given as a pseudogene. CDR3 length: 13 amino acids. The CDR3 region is CANSYRGLYEQYV. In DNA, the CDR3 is TGTGCCAACTCTTACAGGGGGCTATACGAGCAGTACGTC.

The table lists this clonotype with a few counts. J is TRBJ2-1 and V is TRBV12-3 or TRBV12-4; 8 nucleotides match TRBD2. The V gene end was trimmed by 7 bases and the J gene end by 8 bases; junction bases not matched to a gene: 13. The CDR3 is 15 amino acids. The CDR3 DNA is TGTGCCAGCATAAAAAAGAGCGGGAGTCGCGATGAGCAGTTCTTC. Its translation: CASIKKSGSRDEQFF.

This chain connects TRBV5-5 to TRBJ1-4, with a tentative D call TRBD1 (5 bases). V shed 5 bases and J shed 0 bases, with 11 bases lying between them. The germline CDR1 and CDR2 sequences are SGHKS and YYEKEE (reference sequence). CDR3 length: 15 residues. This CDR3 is CASRQAGATNEKLFF. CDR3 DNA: TGTGCCAGCAGACAGGCAGGCGCAACTAATGAAAAACTGTTTTTT.